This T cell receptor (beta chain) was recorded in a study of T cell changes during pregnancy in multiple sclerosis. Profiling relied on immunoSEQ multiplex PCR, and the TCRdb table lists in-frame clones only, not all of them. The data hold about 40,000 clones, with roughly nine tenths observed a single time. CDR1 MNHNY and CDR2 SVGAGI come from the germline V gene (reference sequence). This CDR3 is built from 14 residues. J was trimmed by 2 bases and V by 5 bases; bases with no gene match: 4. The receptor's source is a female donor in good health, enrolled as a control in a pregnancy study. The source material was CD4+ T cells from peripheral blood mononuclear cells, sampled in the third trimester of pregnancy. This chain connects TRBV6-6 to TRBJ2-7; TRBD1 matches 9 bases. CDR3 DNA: TGTGCCAGCAGTACAGGACAGGGGACCTACGAGCAGTACTTC. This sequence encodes CASSTGQGTYEQYF.